This TCR beta chain was identified in a study of cytomegalovirus exposure and HLA in healthy donors. Overall study results and limits: A prior analysis recorded that most TCR beta V segments were productive about 87% or about 30% of the time.

The PCR made use of 60 Vbeta and 13 Jbeta primers. Data came from immunoSEQ multiplex PCR; TCRdb stores just in-frame clones and leaves some out. The sample has about 160,000 clones, 70% to 85% seen once. Looked up from germline, CDR1 is SGHAT and CDR2 is FQNNGV. V was clipped by 5 bases and J by 15 bases; unmatched bases: 16. The CDR3 spans 16 residues. To note about this clone: Antigen: not known.

This TCR was recovered from a man aged 50 to 59 in good health and CMV-seropositive. Sequencing was carried out using PBMCs. The chain is built from TRBV11-2 and TRBJ2-3, with 14 bases fitting TRBD2. In nucleotides, the CDR3 is TGTGCCAGCAGCCGCCCCTTCCGGACTAGCGGGGGGCCCTGCTATTTT. Amino acid sequence: CASSRPFRTSGGPCYF.